This TCR beta chain came from a study of blood T cell repertoires in COVID-19 (dated by TCRdb to the early 2020s). About the full investigation: Samples from collaborators originated in the United States, Italy and Spain and spanned both the acute and convalescent phases of COVID-19. The dataset comprised deeply sampled blood TCRbeta repertoires from subjects exposed to, actively infected with, or recovered from COVID-19. The repertoires were made available in a free public database intended to serve as a resource for research on the immune response to SARS-CoV-2. Where available, HLA class I and class II types were taken from metadata supplied by the sample provider and were not determined by assay-based typing. The prospective study material was composed of cDNA or gDNA derived from T cells, B-cell-depleted T cells, or PBMCs. Sample metadata almost always included a de-identified subject ID, COVID-19 status, age in years and sex. Samples were obtained from the ongoing ImmuneRACE study (first 160 participants) and from about 1,300 subjects provided by 6 global collaborators. What the study reported, not specific to this receptor: How much clinical and demographic metadata was included differed by source and by participant, and the metadata was provided uncurated.

CDR1 and CDR2 (LGHDT, YNNKEL) derive from the germline V gene (reference sequence). The CDR3 runs 18 amino acids, cysteine and phenylalanine included. Only CDR3 DNA is held: 54 bases, read in frame from base 1. The V end loses 4 bases and the J end loses 0 bases, and a stretch of 19 bases separates them. The immunoSEQ Assay, a bias-controlled multiplex PCR, was used to amplify TCRbeta CDR3 regions from genomic DNA. As for how the authors treated the data: Nucleated cell counts per sample were estimated from amplification of reference gene primers within the assay. To quantify the absolute abundance of each unique TCRbeta CDR3 rearrangement, sequence reads were collapsed and filtered. For each sample, productive Simpson clonality was calculated as the square root of Simpson's diversity index across productive rearrangements. TCRdb limited this immuneACCESS table to in-frame rearrangements with V and J called. A share of clones is missing; checked studies link under half to unresolved V genes, and the rest is unexplained. The V and J calls and the clone size are those of that table, but D and trimming were determined from the DNA. The sample profile shows 110,000 or so clones; 81% of them were found once. The top ten clonotypes cover approximately 1.5% of the sample.

Each collaborating institution followed its own protocols to collect whole blood in K2EDTA tubes. For TCRbeta analysis, collaborators shipped samples as frozen whole blood, isolated PBMCs, or DNA extracted from either of those sample types. The table lists this clone with a count of one. Its specific antigen is unknown. No qualities accompany the bases; no much larger clone lies one base away. The specimen sequenced was peripheral blood. The sequence came from a man in his fifties with acute or convalescent COVID-19. The receptor chain draws on TRBV3-1 (or the pseudogene TRBV3-2) and TRBJ1-3, with the D gene not clear enough to name. At the DNA level, the sequence is TGTGCCAGCAGCCTCACCGCGGTGTCCCTTGACTCTGGAAACACCATATATTTT. This gives the protein CASSLTAVSLDSGNTIYF.